What follows describes a single T cell receptor beta chain. The record originates from a study of monozygotic twins with inflammatory bowel disease. Germline V gene sequence: CDR1 SGHNT, CDR2 YENEEA. The CDR3 has 17 residues. Per sample, reverse transcription was split into eight reactions. TCRdb re-called the 5' RACE reads and gives one entry per CDR3 protein, without DNA. The sample data list about 330,000 distinct CDR3 sequences. This clonotype originated in a human donor with ulcerative colitis or Crohn's disease, or a healthy co-twin of an affected twin (not recorded which). The gene calls are TRBV11-3 and TRBJ2-3. The sample taken for sequencing was blood. Here the CDR3 reads CASSLGSSTHNTDTQYF.